These 9 T cell receptor beta chains originate from one sample sequenced in a study of cytotoxic CD8 clonotypes in ibrutinib-treated CLL. Some clones are missing from TCRdb's copy, which holds only in-frame ones; the method was immunoSEQ multiplex PCR. Of roughly 250,000 clones in the sample, under 75% are singletons; the top ten hold 15% to 17%. The input for sequencing was PBMCs, taken after 24 months of ibrutinib treatment. These receptors were collected from a human donor with chronic lymphocytic leukemia.

This chain uses TRBV18 with TRBJ2-7; D assignment may be TRBD1 or TRBD2 (5 bases each). The germline gives CDR1 KGHSH, CDR2 LQKENI. This CDR3 region has 15 residues. The V end lost 6 bases, the J end lost 6 bases, and 21 bases lay between the germline ends. Here the CDR3 reads CASSPYRDQGSEQYF. The CDR3 DNA sequence: TGTGCCAGCTCGCCTTACCGGGATCAGGGCTCCGAGCAGTACTTC.

V is TRBV5-1 and J is TRBJ1-1; D is unresolved. Germline V gene sequence: CDR1 SGHRS, CDR2 YFSETQ. CDR3 length: 14 residues. Trimming removed 0 bases at V and 4 bases at J, with 10 bases between. This CDR3 reads CASSLVQVATEAFF. The CDR3 region has the DNA TGCGCCAGCAGCTTGGTGCAGGTGGCCACTGAAGCTTTCTTT.

The chain joins TRBV7-6 to TRBJ1-2; a weak D match, TRBD1 (6 bases). Germline assignment: CDR1 SGHVS and CDR2 FNYEAQ. This CDR3 is built from 13 residues. V was shortened by 5 bases and J by 8 bases, with 15 bases between the two germline ends. The chain's CDR3 is CASSPVTGGGYTF. In DNA form, the CDR3 reads TGTGCCAGCAGCCCAGTGACAGGAGGAGGCTACACCTTC.

V usage is TRBV28 and J usage is TRBJ1-1; D ambiguous. V lost 6 bases, J lost 5 bases, and 13 bases lay in between. Germline V CDR1 and CDR2: MDHEN, SYDVKM. The CDR3 is made up of 13 amino acids. The CDR3 protein is CASRLNGGTEAFF. The CDR3 DNA follows: TGTGCCAGCAGGCTTAACGGAGGGACTGAAGCTTTCTTT.

This rearrangement joins TRBV5-1 to TRBJ2-7; maybe TRBD2 (6 bases). Between the trimmed V and J ends, which lost 4 bases and 2 bases, there was a span of 16 bases. Germline CDR1 is SGHRS and CDR2 is YFSETQ. The CDR3 runs 15 residues. DNA for the CDR3: TGCGCCAGCAGCCTGGCGGGGCCTGGGCCCTACGAGCAGTACTTC. Translation: CASSLAGPGPYEQYF.

The chain has TRBV25-1 and TRBJ2-7; 8 bases agree with TRBD2. This CDR3 spans 17 amino acids. The germline gives CDR1 MGHDK, CDR2 SYGVNS. The J segment lost 3 bases and the V segment lost 6 bases, leaving 16 bases of the junction unmatched. CDR3 bases: TGTGCCAGCAGCTCTAGCGGGCGGACCGACCAGGGCTACGAGCAGTACTTC. Translated: CASSSSGRTDQGYEQYF.

The rearrangement joins TRBV28 to TRBJ1-5; D gene unclear. Per germline, CDR1 MDHEN and CDR2 SYDVKM. With 6 bases removed from V and 4 bases from J, the gap between germline ends came to 13 bases. There are 14 residues in the CDR3. CDR3 coding DNA: TGTGCCAGCAGCAGATTGGACTCTAATCAGCCCCAGCATTTT. Its translation is CASSRLDSNQPQHF.

The chain is built from TRBV27 and TRBJ2-2; 12 bases match TRBD2. Germline CDR1 is MNHEY and CDR2 is SMNVEV (reference sequence). CDR3 length: 17 amino acids. The V gene end was trimmed by 4 bases and the J gene end by 5 bases; junction bases not matched to a gene: 8. The CDR3 coding sequence is TGTGCCAGCAGTTCTTTGACTAGCGGGAGTATGACCGGGGAGCTGTTTTTT. Residues: CASSSLTSGSMTGELFF.

The V and J genes are TRBV4-2 and TRBJ2-1, with 8 bases matching TRBD2. The CDR3 has 16 residues. The germline V gene encodes CDR1 LGHNA and CDR2 YNFKEQ. Trimming took 4 bases from V and 6 from J; bases not matched to a gene: 11. The CDR3 nucleotides are TGTGCCAGCAGCCCGATGGGTAGCGGGGCCCCCAATGAGCAGTTCTTC. Protein: CASSPMGSGAPNEQFF.